One sample yielded the 21 T cell receptor beta chains listed below, sequenced in a study of radiotherapy plus CTLA-4 blockade in lung cancer. Produced via immunoSEQ multiplex PCR; TCRdb's table is partial and in-frame only. The sample yields roughly 71,000 clones, around 80% seen once. The material was peripheral blood, obtained from a patient treated with radiotherapy plus ipilimumab. All receptors come from a human donor with non-small cell lung cancer who had a complete response to radiotherapy plus ipilimumab.

The V call is TRBV29-1, the J call TRBJ1-2, with D unresolved. The CDR3 consists of 12 residues. The germline gives CDR1 SQVTM, CDR2 ANQGSEA. The V gene lost 1 base and the J gene lost 8 bases, with 11 bases spanning the gap. The CDR3 sequence is CSVEVPTRGYTF. The CDR3 nucleotides read TGCAGCGTTGAAGTCCCGACGAGGGGCTACACCTTC.

In the case of this clone: The same CDR3 can be traced to other DNA sequences in this sample. The chain recombines TRBV2 with TRBJ2-5; D remains unclear. Looked up from germline, CDR1 is SNHLY and CDR2 is FYNNEI. CDR3 size: 10 residues. Trimming took off 1 base at V and 6 bases at J, with 0 bases between the two ends. CDR3 amino acids: CASSEETQYF. CDR3 bases: TGTGCCAGCAGTGAAGAGACCCAGTACTTC.

This sequence joins TRBV5-6 and TRBJ1-1; a weak D match, TRBD1 (5 bases). V lost 4 bases, J lost 5 bases, and 12 bases lay in between. Germline loops: CDR1 SGHDT, CDR2 YYEEEE. The length of the CDR3 is 13 residues. CDR3 sequence reads: CASSVQGWTEAFF. CDR3 DNA sequence: TGTGCCAGCAGCGTTCAGGGTTGGACTGAAGCTTTCTTT.

V usage is TRBV5-6 and J usage is TRBJ1-2; D is unresolved. Trimming removed 3 bases at V and 5 bases at J, with 17 bases between. Germline V gene lookup returns CDR1 SGHDT and CDR2 YYEEEE. The CDR3 is 15 residues long. CDR3 coding DNA: TGTGCCAGCAGCTCCGGGCCTGAAAGCGGGTATGGCTACACCTTC. Its protein product is CASSSGPESGYGYTF.

The rearrangement uses TRBV5-5 and TRBJ1-1; 8 bases align to TRBD1. The CDR3 is 13 amino acids. Germline CDR1 reads SGHKS; CDR2 reads YYEKEE (reference sequence). The junction had 7 bases not matched to a gene; V was cut back by 5 bases and J by 7 bases. CDR3 DNA: TGTGCCAGCAGGCATACAGGGGGGCTTGAAGCTTTCTTT. Amino acid sequence: CASRHTGGLEAFF. The whole variable domain, remainder taken from reference TRBV5-5 and TRBJ1-1, is DAGVTQSPTHLIKTRGQQVTLRCSPISGHKSVSWYQQVLGQGPQFIFQYYEKEERGRGNFPDRFSARQFPNYSSELNVNALLLGDSALYLCASRHTGGLEAFFGQGTRLTVV.

The chain combines TRBV5-6 with TRBJ2-7; D is unclear. Trimming shortened V by 0 bases and J by 4 bases, and 2 bases separated the two germline ends. Germline-derived CDR1 and CDR2 are SGHDT and YYEEEE. CDR3 length: 11 residues. The DNA for the CDR3 is TGTGCCAGCAGCTTGGGATACGAGCAGTACGTC. Translating gives CASSLGYEQYV.

V usage is TRBV7-2 and J usage is TRBJ2-3; TRBD2 matches 10 bases. This CDR3 is built from 15 residues. Per germline, CDR1 SGHTA and CDR2 FQGNSA. Germline trimming cut 5 bases from V and 2 bases from J; bases unmatched to any gene: 4. The CDR3 here is CASSNSGGNTDTQYF. The CDR3 DNA is TGTGCCAGCAGCAATAGCGGGGGGAACACAGATACGCAGTATTTT.

The V and J genes are TRBV7-8 and TRBJ1-4, with D maybe TRBD1 (5 bases). CDR1 and CDR2 from the germline V gene are SGHVS and FQNEAQ. The CDR3 has 20 amino acids. The V gene lost 5 bases and the J gene lost 10 bases, with 35 bases spanning the gap. Here the CDR3 DNA reads TGTGCCAGCAGCCCCCAAATGACGACAGCTATTAACCGAATGAAGGGAAAACTGTTTTTT. This gives the protein CASSPQMTTAINRMKGKLFF. Together with reference TRBV7-8 and TRBJ1-4, the CDR3 gives the full variable domain: GAGVSQSPRYKVAKRGQDVALRCDPISGHVSLFWYQQALGQGPEFLTYFQNEAQLDKSGLPSDRFFAERPEGSVSTLKIQRTQQEDSAVYLCASSPQMTTAINRMKGKLFFGSGTQLSVL.

The rearrangement uses TRBV11-3 and TRBJ2-3; D might be TRBD1 or TRBD2, each matching 5 bases. Trimming removed 6 bases at V and 0 bases at J, with 13 bases between. Per the germline V gene, CDR1 is SGHNT and CDR2 is YENEEA. The CDR3 is made up of 15 amino acids. CDR3 DNA: TGTGCCAGCAGGAGGGGCTCGGGGAGCACAGATACGCAGTATTTT. Amino acids: CASRRGSGSTDTQYF.

This chain joins TRBV28 and TRBJ1-6, with D possibly TRBD1 on 6 matching bases. CDR1 MDHEN and CDR2 SYDVKM come from the germline V gene. The CDR3 consists of 18 residues. Deletions cut 1 base from V and 10 bases from J, with 23 bases between. This CDR3 is CASSLSFRRAGVRSPLHF. In DNA form, the CDR3 reads TGTGCCAGCAGTTTATCATTTAGGAGGGCAGGGGTGAGGTCACCCCTCCACTTT.

CDR3 nucleotides: TGTGCCAGCAGTCCCCAGACAGACCTCCAAGAGACCCAGTACTTC. This gives the protein CASSPQTDLQETQYF. The rearrangement uses TRBV27 and TRBJ2-5; possible D gene TRBD1, 5 bases. This CDR3 comprises 15 residues. Germline V lookup: CDR1 MNHEY, CDR2 SMNVEV (reference sequence). The germline V and J ends were trimmed by 5 bases and 1 base, with 14 bases remaining between them.

The chain carries TRBV2 and TRBJ2-2, with 11 nucleotides matching TRBD2. The CDR3 extends over 15 amino acids. V dropped 8 bases and J dropped 7; count of bases not matched to a gene: 9. Looked up from germline, CDR1 is SNHLY and CDR2 is FYNNEI. CDR3: CASGLSGRAGGELFF. The CDR3 DNA reads as TGTGCCAGCGGACTTAGCGGGAGGGCCGGCGGGGAGCTGTTTTTT.

This sequence joins TRBV27 and TRBJ1-5, with D uncertain. The CDR3 contains 14 residues. Per germline, CDR1 MNHEY and CDR2 SMNVEV (reference sequence). V was trimmed by 5 bases and J by 1 base, leaving 9 bases between them. The CDR3 region has the DNA TGTGCCAGCAGTGGCTCTGCGAGCAATCAGCCCCAGCATTTT. This translates into CASSGSASNQPQHF.

This clone was detected only a few times. The chain recombines TRBV2 with TRBJ2-5; D is possibly TRBD2 (6 bases). Trimming removed 3 bases from V and 2 bases from J, with 13 bases in between. Germline CDR1 SNHLY, CDR2 FYNNEI. The CDR3 is 15 residues long. The CDR3 sequence is CASSDSGLQQETQYF. The CDR3 nucleotides read TGTGCCAGCAGTGACTCGGGACTGCAACAAGAGACCCAGTACTTC.

The chain links TRBV5-1 to TRBJ2-3; no definite D call. V lost 5 bases to trimming and J lost 6 bases, with 13 bases between them. From germline, CDR1 is SGHRS and CDR2 YFSETQ. This CDR3 region has 13 residues. CDR3 in DNA: TGCGCCAGCAGACCTCGAACGACCGATACGCAGTATTTT. Translation: CASRPRTTDTQYF.

The chain combines TRBV14 with TRBJ1-3, with TRBD1 identical over 8 bases. The V gene's germline CDR1 is SGHDN and CDR2 FVKESK. The CDR3 has 15 residues. V lost 4 bases to trimming and J lost 4 bases; unmatched junction nucleotides: 6. In nucleotides, the CDR3 is TGTGCCAGCAGCCCATCCAGGGGGCTCGGAAACACCATATATTTT. Translation: CASSPSRGLGNTIYF.

The chain combines TRBV30 with TRBJ1-3; D gene unclear. With 0 bases removed from V and 0 bases from J, the gap between germline ends came to 9 bases. Germline CDR1 reads GTSNPN; CDR2 reads SVGIG (reference sequence). The CDR3 runs to 15 residues. The CDR3 spells CAWSVPSNSGNTIYF. CDR3 sequence (DNA): TGTGCCTGGAGTGTTCCGTCAAACTCTGGAAACACCATATATTTT.

This rearrangement joins TRBV14 to TRBJ2-5; tentatively, D is TRBD1 (7 bases). The CDR3 is 14 residues long. V was shortened by 4 bases and J by 6 bases, with 15 bases between the two germline ends. CDR1 SGHDN and CDR2 FVKESK come from the germline V gene. In nucleotides, the CDR3 is TGTGCCAGCAGCCGCCAACCAGGGGGGAAGACCCAGTACTTC. Amino acids: CASSRQPGGKTQYF.

This clone occurred once. This rearrangement joins TRBV5-4 to TRBJ1-2, with D possibly being TRBD1 (5 bases). The CDR3 is 16 residues long. Between the trimmed V and J ends, which lost 6 bases and 2 bases, there was a span of 20 bases. Per the germline V gene, CDR1 is SGHNT and CDR2 is YYREEE (reference sequence). CDR3 bases: TGTGCCAGCACCGTTTCCAGGGTTTCAGTAAACTATGGCTACACCTTC. It is translated as CASTVSRVSVNYGYTF.

The chain employs TRBV30 and TRBJ1-6, with TRBD1 matching over 8 bases. Per germline, CDR1 GTSNPN and CDR2 SVGIG (reference sequence). The V segment lost 5 bases and the J segment 5 bases; nucleotides outside the gene matches: 17. This CDR3 has 18 amino acids. Here the CDR3 DNA reads TGTGCCTGGCCGACAGGGGCAGAGCAGTCCGTCGATAATTCACCCCTCCACTTT. Translating gives CAWPTGAEQSVDNSPLHF.

The chain joins TRBV7-8 to TRBJ1-4; maybe TRBD1 (6 bases). V lost 0 bases to trimming and J lost 10 bases, with 6 bases between them. Germline V gene data show CDR1 as SGHVS and CDR2 as FQNEAQ. This CDR3 has 12 residues. In nucleotides, the CDR3 is TGTGCCAGCAGCTTAGCGGACAGAAAACTGTTTTTT. This translates into CASSLADRKLFF. Together with reference TRBV7-8 and TRBJ1-4, the CDR3 gives the full variable domain: GAGVSQSPRYKVAKRGQDVALRCDPISGHVSLFWYQQALGQGPEFLTYFQNEAQLDKSGLPSDRFFAERPEGSVSTLKIQRTQQEDSAVYLCASSLADRKLFFGSGTQLSVL.